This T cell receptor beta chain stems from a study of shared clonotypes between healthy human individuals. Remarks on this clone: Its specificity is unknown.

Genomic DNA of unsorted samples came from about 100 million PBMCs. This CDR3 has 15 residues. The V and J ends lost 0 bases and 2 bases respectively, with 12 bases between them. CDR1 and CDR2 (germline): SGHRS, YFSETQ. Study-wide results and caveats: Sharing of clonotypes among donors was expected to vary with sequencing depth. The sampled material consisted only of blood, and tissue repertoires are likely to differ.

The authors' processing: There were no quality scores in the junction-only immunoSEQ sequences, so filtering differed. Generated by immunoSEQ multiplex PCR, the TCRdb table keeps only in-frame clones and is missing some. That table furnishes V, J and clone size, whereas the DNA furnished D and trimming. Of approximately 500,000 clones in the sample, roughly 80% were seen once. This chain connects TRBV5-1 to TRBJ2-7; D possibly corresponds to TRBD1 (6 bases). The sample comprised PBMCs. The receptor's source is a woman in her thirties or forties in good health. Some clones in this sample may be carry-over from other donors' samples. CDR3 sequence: CASSLAWGPTYEQYF. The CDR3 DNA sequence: TGCGCCAGCAGCTTGGCCTGGGGGCCAACCTACGAGCAGTACTTC.